These 8 T cell receptor beta chains were sequenced from one sample in a study of cytomegalovirus exposure and HLA in healthy donors. 60 Vbeta and 13 Jbeta primers were used in PCR. Repertoires were generated with immunoSEQ multiplex PCR, while TCRdb's copy carries only in-frame clones and drops some. This sample yields roughly 120,000 clones, of which around 77% are seen a single time; roughly 5% belongs to the top ten. Specimen: PBMCs. The receptors derive from a young man in good health and CMV-seronegative.

The chain couples TRBV6-5 to TRBJ1-5; D gene uncertain. This CDR3 is built from 13 residues. Trimming left V 8 bases short and J 0 bases short, with 8 bases between. CDR1 and CDR2 from the germline V gene are MNHEY and SVGAGI. The CDR3 DNA follows: TGTGCCAGCTCTATTAATAGCAATCAGCCCCAGCATTTT. Protein: CASSINSNQPQHF.

This chain links TRBV2 with TRBJ2-1; no firm D call. V gave up 10 bases and J gave up 11 bases, with 12 bases separating them. This CDR3 has 10 residues. Germline CDR1 reads SNHLY; CDR2 reads FYNNEI. CDR3 protein: CATALSQQFF. For the CDR3, the DNA is TGTGCCACCGCCCTGAGCCAGCAGTTCTTC.

In this sample, this clone turned up once. This rearrangement joins TRBV7-9 to TRBJ1-5; 11 bases align to TRBD1. The V gene end was trimmed by 5 bases and the J gene end by 5 bases; junction bases not matched to a gene: 5. The CDR3 is 15 amino acids. Germline CDR1 SEHNR, CDR2 FQNEAQ (reference sequence). CDR3 sequence reads: CASSHAGQGDQPQHF. CDR3 bases: TGTGCCAGCAGCCACGCGGGACAGGGGGATCAGCCCCAGCATTTT. The full variable domain, with the rest looked up from reference TRBV7-9 and TRBJ1-5, is DTGVSQNPRHKITKRGQNVTFRCDPISEHNRLYWYRQTLGQGPEFLTYFQNEAQLEKSRLLSDRFSAERPKGSFSTLEIQRTEQGDSAMYLCASSHAGQGDQPQHFGDGTRLSIL.

In regard to this clone: The missing conserved phenylalanine or tryptophan at the end of this CDR3 makes a read error likely. V gene TRBV6-6 combines with J gene TRBJ1-4, with D possibly being TRBD1 (5 bases). CDR3 length equals 14 residues. Germline CDR1 and CDR2: MNHNY and SVGAGI (reference sequence). CDR3 protein: CAAKQGVTNEKLFV. In nucleotides, the CDR3 is TGTGCAGCGAAGCAGGGCGTAACTAATGAAAAACTGTTTGTT.

The V call is TRBV5-1, the J call TRBJ2-3; 11 bases are a match to TRBD2. This CDR3 spans 14 amino acids. Germline CDR1 reads SGHRS; CDR2 reads YFSETQ. J lost 7 bases, V lost 4 bases, and 5 bases had no gene match. Here the CDR3 DNA reads TGCGCCAGCAGCCCCCCTAGCGGGAGGAATACGCAGTATTTT. It yields the protein CASSPPSGRNTQYF.

This clone was detected a few times. This chain uses TRBV5-8 with TRBJ2-5; TRBD2 aligns across 12 bases. This CDR3 has 17 amino acids. V lost 0 bases to trimming and J lost 1 base; unmatched junction nucleotides: 4. Germline lookup yields CDR1 SGHTS and CDR2 YDEGEE. The CDR3 loop is CASSLAVTSGGQETQYF. CDR3 nucleotides: TGTGCCAGCAGCTTGGCTGTGACTAGCGGGGGCCAAGAGACCCAGTACTTC.

The chain employs TRBV9 and TRBJ2-3, with TRBD2 matching over 8 bases. The V gene's germline CDR1 is SGDLS and CDR2 YYNGEE. CDR3 length: 14 amino acids. V shed 3 bases, J shed 3 bases, and the junction held 3 bases outside the gene matches. CDR3 coding DNA: TGTGCCAGCAGCGGTAGCGGGATTACAGATACGCAGTATTTT. This codes for CASSGSGITDTQYF. Looking up the rest from reference TRBV9 and TRBJ2-3 gives the full variable domain: DSGVTQTPKHLITATGQRVTLRCSPRSGDLSVYWYQQSLDQGLQFLIQYYNGEERAKGNILERFSAQQFPDLHSELNLSSLELGDSALYFCASSGSGITDTQYFGPGTRLTVL.

The V and J genes are TRBV2 and TRBJ2-3, with D perhaps matching TRBD2 (5 bases). V was shortened by 6 bases and J by 2 bases, with 9 bases between the two germline ends. CDR3 length: 13 amino acids. In germline, CDR1 is SNHLY, CDR2 FYNNEI. The CDR3: CASRTGFTDTQYF. Written as DNA, the CDR3 is TGTGCCAGCAGAACGGGATTCACAGATACGCAGTATTTT.